The 29 T cell receptor beta chains listed next were all sequenced from one sample in a study of blood T cell repertoires in COVID-19. The assay was immunoSEQ multiplex PCR, and TCRdb's table has in-frame clones only and misses some. Altogether around 100,000 clones are present, about 89% being singletons, with the ten largest covering 5.1%. The sample comprised peripheral blood. These receptor sequences come from a human donor in a cohort sampled during active COVID-19.

The rearrangement links TRBV20-1 to TRBJ2-1, with 7 bases fitting TRBD1. V lost 3 bases to trimming and J lost 3 bases; unmatched junction nucleotides: 5. The germline V gene encodes CDR1 DFQATT and CDR2 SNEGSKA (reference sequence). CDR3 size: 14 residues. CDR3: CSASDRVFYNEQFF. CDR3 nucleotides: TGCAGTGCTAGTGACAGGGTTTTCTACAATGAGCAGTTCTTC.

The table lists this clone with a count of one. The junction and the germline gene differ at one end; a read error may be behind it. CDR3 loop: CTISDEYSYNSPLHF. For the CDR3, the DNA is TGTACCATCAGTGACGAATACAGCTATAATTCACCCCTCCACTTT. The rearrangement links TRBV10-3 to TRBJ1-6; D unresolved. CDR1 ENHRY and CDR2 SYGVKD come from the germline V gene. The CDR3 sequence is 15 residues long.

The chain has TRBV27 and TRBJ2-3; D is perhaps TRBD1 (6 bases). Germline CDR1 reads MNHEY; CDR2 reads SMNVEV (reference sequence). V gave up 7 bases and J gave up 5 bases, with 34 bases separating them. The CDR3 covers 20 residues. CDR3: CASNPPGTNEYFASGDTQYF. The CDR3 DNA reads TGTGCCAGCAACCCCCCCGGGACAAACGAATACTTCGCAAGTGGAGATACGCAGTATTTT.

V usage is TRBV10-3 and J usage is TRBJ1-6, with D maybe TRBD1 (5 bases). The CDR3 length is 15 residues. Trimming cost V 2 bases and J 10 bases, with 15 bases left between them. Germline V gene sequence: CDR1 ENHRY, CDR2 SYGVKD. The CDR3: CAISELRQGESPLHF. The CDR3 region has the DNA TGTGCCATCAGTGAGCTTCGCCAGGGTGAATCACCCCTCCACTTT.

This chain links TRBV25-1 with TRBJ2-7, with 8 bases that match TRBD1. Trimming at V came to 1 base and at J to 1 base, leaving 3 bases not matched to a gene. CDR1 and CDR2 from the germline V gene are MGHDK and SYGVNS. This CDR3 is built from 15 residues. The CDR3 DNA reads TGTGCCAGCAGTGAATCCGGGACAGGTTCCTACGAGCAGTACTTC. Its translation is CASSESGTGSYEQYF.

This chain links TRBV20-1 with TRBJ2-7; 9 bases agree with TRBD2. Germline values: CDR1 DFQATT, CDR2 SNEGSKA (reference sequence). The CDR3 contains 16 residues. The J segment lost 4 bases and the V segment lost 3 bases, leaving 13 bases of the junction unmatched. The CDR3 DNA is TGCAGTGCTAGTCGACGGGATAGCGGGAGTCGGTACGAGCAGTACTTC. As protein: CSASRRDSGSRYEQYF.

The chain recombines TRBV5-4 with TRBJ2-5; 9 nucleotides match TRBD2. The CDR3 extends over 15 amino acids. The V segment lost 4 bases and the J segment 4 bases; nucleotides outside the gene matches: 8. Germline V lookup: CDR1 SGHNT, CDR2 YYREEE (reference sequence). The CDR3 protein is CASSDGGGAPETQYF. The CDR3 bases are TGTGCCAGCAGCGACGGCGGGGGGGCACCAGAGACCCAGTACTTC.

V usage is TRBV7-9 and J usage is TRBJ1-2; 8 bases match TRBD1. CDR1 SEHNR and CDR2 FQNEAQ come from the germline V gene (reference sequence). Trimming removed 5 bases from V and 7 bases from J; junction bases left unmatched: 9. CDR3 length equals 14 residues. In nucleotides, the CDR3 is TGTGCCAGCAGCCCACAGGGGGGGGTCTCTGGCTACACCTTC. Encoded protein: CASSPQGGVSGYTF. Full variable domain (outside the CDR3, taken from reference TRBV7-9 and TRBJ1-2): DTGVSQNPRHKITKRGQNVTFRCDPISEHNRLYWYRQTLGQGPEFLTYFQNEAQLEKSRLLSDRFSAERPKGSFSTLEIQRTEQGDSAMYLCASSPQGGVSGYTFGSGTRLTVV.

The table lists this clone with a count of one. CDR3 coding DNA: TGCAGCGGATCAGGACTCCCAGGGGACCAAGAGACCCAGTACTTC. Protein: CSGSGLPGDQETQYF. The rearrangement uses TRBV29-1 and TRBJ2-5, with a tentative D call TRBD1 (6 bases). Trimming cost V 7 bases and J 0 bases, with 18 bases left between them. This CDR3 has 15 amino acids. Germline CDR1 and CDR2: SQVTM and ANQGSEA.

The chain combines TRBV5-1 with TRBJ2-7; D may be TRBD2 (7 bases). Germline V CDR1 and CDR2: SGHRS, YFSETQ. The V end was cut by 4 bases, the J end by 4 bases, with 18 bases between. The CDR3 sequence is 15 residues long. CDR3 region: CASSPTGGGPYEQYF. The CDR3 bases are TGCGCCAGCAGCCCGACAGGCGGGGGTCCTTACGAGCAGTACTTC.

V and J are TRBV4-3 and TRBJ1-2; TRBD1 is a possible D gene (6 bases). Trimming stripped 0 bases from V and 2 bases from J, with 16 bases between. Germline V CDR1 and CDR2: LGHNA, YSLEER. CDR3 length equals 17 residues. DNA of the CDR3: TGCGCCAGCAGCCAAGATTGGCGTAGGGGGACAAACTATGGCTACACCTTC. It yields the protein CASSQDWRRGTNYGYTF.

The chain links TRBV19 to TRBJ2-5; D may be TRBD2 (7 bases). V was cut by 3 bases and J by 7 bases, with 18 bases left in between. CDR1 LNHDA and CDR2 SQIVND come from the germline V gene (reference sequence). There are 15 residues in the CDR3. The CDR3 sequence: CASSIGGGSRGTQYF. CDR3 coding DNA: TGTGCCAGTAGTATCGGCGGCGGGAGCAGGGGGACCCAGTACTTC.

This sequence joins TRBV30 and TRBJ1-1; D not resolved. The CDR3 has 14 residues. Germline CDR1 and CDR2: GTSNPN and SVGIG (reference sequence). The germline V and J ends were trimmed by 1 base and 2 bases, with 11 bases remaining between them. Written as DNA, the CDR3 is TGTGCCTGGAGTGCGGGAAACCAAAACACTGAAGCTTTCTTT. Its translation: CAWSAGNQNTEAFF.

The chain joins TRBV10-2 to TRBJ2-2, with 7 bases fitting TRBD1. There are 14 residues in the CDR3. Trimming at V came to 4 bases and at J to 7 bases, leaving 6 bases not matched to a gene. Germline loops: CDR1 WSHSY, CDR2 SAAADI. The CDR3 DNA sequence: TGCGCCAGCAGTGCTACAGGGGAAATCGGGGAGCTGTTTTTT. Translating gives CASSATGEIGELFF.

CDR3 sequence: CSAVGLSEAFF. Here the CDR3 DNA reads TGCAGTGCCGTGGGGCTCTCTGAAGCTTTCTTT. The rearrangement joins TRBV20-1 to TRBJ1-1; tentative D call: TRBD1 (5 bases). Trimming cost V 6 bases and J 6 bases, with 11 bases left between them. CDR3 length: 11 residues. CDR1 is DFQATT and CDR2 is SNEGSKA in the germline V gene (reference sequence).

Only one count was recorded for this clone. The chain uses TRBV29-1 and TRBJ2-3; TRBD2 matches at 12 bases. J was trimmed by 5 bases and V by 4 bases; bases with no gene match: 7. CDR3 length: 15 residues. Germline CDR1 reads SQVTM; CDR2 reads ANQGSEA. The CDR3, as DNA: TGCAGCGTTGTCCTAGCGGGGGGGCGGGGAGATACGCAGTATTTT. Encoded protein: CSVVLAGGRGDTQYF.

The rearrangement uses TRBV3-1 (or the pseudogene TRBV3-2) and TRBJ2-7; maybe TRBD2 (7 bases). Trimming removed 3 bases at V and 5 bases at J, with 14 bases between. This CDR3 comprises 14 residues. Germline CDR1 LGHDT, CDR2 YNNKEL (reference sequence). DNA for the CDR3: TGTGCCAGCAGCCAGGGAGGGGGACTTGACGAGCAGTACTTC. It yields the protein CASSQGGGLDEQYF.

The chain carries TRBV9 and TRBJ1-1; TRBD1 matches 7 bases. The CDR3 spans 17 residues. The germline V gene encodes CDR1 SGDLS and CDR2 YYNGEE. V shed 3 bases, J shed 1 base, and the junction held 12 bases outside the gene matches. The CDR3 bases are TGTGCCAGCAGCGGAATTCGACAGGGACGAGGGAACACTGAAGCTTTCTTT. Protein product: CASSGIRQGRGNTEAFF.

The genes are TRBV6-6 and TRBJ1-1; 8 bases align to TRBD1. CDR3 length equals 15 residues. Germline values: CDR1 MNHNY, CDR2 SVGAGI (reference sequence). V gave up 5 bases and J gave up 3 bases; unmatched junction bases: 8. As DNA, the CDR3 is TGTGCCAGCAGTCGACAGGGGACGGGTCACACTGAAGCTTTCTTT. Amino acid sequence: CASSRQGTGHTEAFF.

The chain uses TRBV24-1 and TRBJ2-2; 10 bases align to TRBD1. The germline gives CDR1 KGHDR, CDR2 SFDVKD. Unmatched junction bases numbered 10, after V lost 4 bases and J lost 6 bases. The CDR3 consists of 17 residues. The DNA for the CDR3 is TGTGCCACCAGTGAACTCCCGGGACAGGGGTTCTCCGGGGAGCTGTTTTTT. This sequence encodes CATSELPGQGFSGELFF.

V usage is TRBV19 and J usage is TRBJ2-5; D may be TRBD1 (6 bases). CDR3 length: 15 amino acids. From germline, CDR1 is LNHDA and CDR2 SQIVND (reference sequence). V lost 5 bases, J lost 7 bases, and 20 bases lay in between. For the CDR3, the DNA is TGTGCCAGTAGTTCCCCGGGGACAAAATGGGGGACCCAGTACTTC. Translation: CASSSPGTKWGTQYF. Drawing the rest from reference TRBV19 and TRBJ2-5, the complete variable domain is DGGITQSPKYLFRKEGQNVTLSCEQNLNHDAMYWYRQDPGQGLRLIYYSQIVNDFQKGDIAEGYSVSREKKESFPLTVTSAQKNPTAFYLCASSSPGTKWGTQYFGPGTRLLVL.

V usage is TRBV7-2 and J usage is TRBJ2-1; 10 positions agree with TRBD1. This CDR3 comprises 13 residues. Trimming cost V 11 bases and J 7 bases; bases outside gene matches: 8. Germline V lookup: CDR1 SGHTA, CDR2 FQGNSA. The CDR3 region is CAGTGTGVNEQFF. As DNA, the CDR3 is TGTGCCGGGACCGGGACAGGGGTTAATGAGCAGTTCTTC. Full variable domain (remainder filled in from reference TRBV7-2 and TRBJ2-1): GAGVSQSPSNKVTEKGKDVELRCDPISGHTALYWYRQSLGQGLEFLIYFQGNSAPDKSGLPSDRFSAERTGGSVSTLTIQRTQQEDSAVYLCAGTGTGVNEQFFGPGTRLTVL.

The chain couples TRBV14 to TRBJ2-7; no reliable D call. Germline V gene sequence: CDR1 SGHDN, CDR2 FVKESK. This CDR3 region has 14 residues. V shed 3 bases and J shed 11 bases, with 20 bases lying between them. The CDR3 nucleotides read TGTGCCAGCAGCCATTTCGAGACGGGTGGTCTCGAGTACTTC. Its protein is CASSHFETGGLEYF.

The chain joins TRBV28 to TRBJ2-1; 10 nucleotides agree with TRBD2. V gave up 10 bases and J gave up 14 bases; unmatched junction bases: 14. The CDR3 covers 13 residues. Germline CDR1 and CDR2: MDHEN and SYDVKM. In nucleotides, the CDR3 is TGTGCCACTAGCGGGGGAATCAAAAGGGGAGAGTTCTTC. It codes for CATSGGIKRGEFF. The full variable domain, in which reference TRBV28 and TRBJ2-1 provide the parts outside the CDR3, is DVKVTQSSRYLVKRTGEKVFLECVQDMDHENMFWYRQDPGLGLRLIYFSYDVKMKEKGDIPEGYSVSREKKERFSLILESASTNQTSMYLCATSGGIKRGEFFGPGTRLTVL.

This clone was counted a single time. The V call is TRBV11-1, the J call TRBJ2-5, with D tentatively TRBD2 (6 bases). V shed 2 bases and J shed 4 bases, with 14 bases lying between them. The CDR3 sequence is 15 residues long. Per germline, CDR1 SGHAT and CDR2 FQDESV (reference sequence). The CDR3 nucleotides are TGTGCCAGCAGCTTACCCTGGAGGGGACGAGAGACCCAGTACTTC. Its protein is CASSLPWRGRETQYF.

The chain employs TRBV4-1 and TRBJ2-2; tentatively, D is TRBD2 (6 bases). Germline V gives CDR1 MGHRA, CDR2 YSYEKL. This CDR3 region has 16 residues. With 1 base removed from V and 5 bases from J, the gap between germline ends came to 14 bases. The CDR3 DNA is TGCGCCAGCAGCCAAGGGCAGGATCGGGAGACCGGGGAGCTGTTTTTT. As protein: CASSQGQDRETGELFF.

The chain combines TRBV19 with TRBJ2-1; TRBD2 might be the D (5 bases). Trimming cost V 0 bases and J 9 bases, with 18 bases left between them. Germline V lookup: CDR1 LNHDA, CDR2 SQIVND (reference sequence). The CDR3 covers 16 residues. CDR3 DNA: TGTGCCAGTAGTATAGAGGCTAGCTATTGGGTCGGTGAGCAGTTCTTC. It specifies CASSIEASYWVGEQFF.

This chain uses TRBV6-6 with TRBJ2-1; 7 positions agree with TRBD2. This CDR3 is 15 amino acids long. Germline V gene lookup returns CDR1 MNHNY and CDR2 SVGAGI (reference sequence). The ends lost 5 bases at V and 3 bases at J; junction bases unmatched: 7. CDR3 sequence: CASSRRGDLYNEQFF. In DNA, the CDR3 is TGTGCCAGCAGTCGACGGGGGGACCTCTACAATGAGCAGTTCTTC.

The chain joins TRBV11-3 to TRBJ2-1, with a tentative D call TRBD2 (6 bases). This CDR3 is 13 amino acids long. Trimming pared 3 bases from V and 8 bases from J, leaving 11 bases between. The germline CDR1 and CDR2 sequences are SGHNT and YENEEA. CDR3 in amino acids: CASSFSGRDEQFF. The CDR3 nucleotides read TGTGCCAGCAGCTTCTCCGGGAGAGATGAGCAGTTCTTC.